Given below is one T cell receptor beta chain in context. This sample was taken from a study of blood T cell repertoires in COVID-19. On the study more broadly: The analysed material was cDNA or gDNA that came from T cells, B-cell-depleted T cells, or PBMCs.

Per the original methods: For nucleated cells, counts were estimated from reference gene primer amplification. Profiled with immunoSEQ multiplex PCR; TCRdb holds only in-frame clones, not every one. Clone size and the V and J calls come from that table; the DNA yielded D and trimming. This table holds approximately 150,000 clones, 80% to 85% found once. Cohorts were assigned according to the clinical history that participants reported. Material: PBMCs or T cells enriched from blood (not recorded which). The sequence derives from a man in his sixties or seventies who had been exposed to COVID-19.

CDR3 nucleotide sequence: TGTGCCAGCAGGGGCTCCGTTGGAGAGACCCAGTACTTC. Translated, it gives CASRGSVGETQYF. V gene TRBV25-1 combines with J gene TRBJ2-5, with D unresolved. V was clipped by 6 bases and J by 4 bases, with 12 bases between them. The germline V gene has CDR1 MGHDK and CDR2 SYGVNS. The CDR3 totals 13 residues.